This TCR beta chain is drawn from a study of T cell changes during pregnancy in multiple sclerosis. V shed 7 bases, J shed 3 bases, and the junction held 11 bases outside the gene matches. Germline values: CDR1 SGHTA, CDR2 FQGNSA. The length of the CDR3 is 15 residues. Sequencing was performed with immunoSEQ multiplex PCR; in TCRdb, only in-frame clones are kept and a portion is missing. The data show about 44,000 clones, about 88% seen once. This clone was observed once. The gene calls are TRBV7-2 and TRBJ2-7; 8 bases line up with TRBD1. The sequencing here drew on CD4+ T cells from peripheral blood mononuclear cells, taken after pregnancy. The receptor's source is a female donor with multiple sclerosis, enrolled in a pregnancy study. CDR3 residues: CASTPVRTGFYEQYF. Here the CDR3 DNA reads TGTGCCAGCACCCCAGTTCGGACAGGGTTCTACGAGCAGTACTTC.